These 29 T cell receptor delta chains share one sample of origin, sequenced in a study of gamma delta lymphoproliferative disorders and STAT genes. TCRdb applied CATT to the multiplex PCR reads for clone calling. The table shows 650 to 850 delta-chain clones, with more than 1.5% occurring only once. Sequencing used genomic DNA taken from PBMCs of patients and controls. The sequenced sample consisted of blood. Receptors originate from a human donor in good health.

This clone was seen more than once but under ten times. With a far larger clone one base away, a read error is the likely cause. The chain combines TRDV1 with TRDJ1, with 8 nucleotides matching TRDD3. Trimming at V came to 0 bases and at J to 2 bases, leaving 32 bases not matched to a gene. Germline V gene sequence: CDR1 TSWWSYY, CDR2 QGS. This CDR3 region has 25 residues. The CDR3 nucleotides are TGTGCTCTTGGGGAACTTACTATTGGACCCCTTCTTTTCTGGGGGACACGCGTGATGACCGATAAACTCATCTTT. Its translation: CALGELTIGPLLFWGTRVMTDKLIF.

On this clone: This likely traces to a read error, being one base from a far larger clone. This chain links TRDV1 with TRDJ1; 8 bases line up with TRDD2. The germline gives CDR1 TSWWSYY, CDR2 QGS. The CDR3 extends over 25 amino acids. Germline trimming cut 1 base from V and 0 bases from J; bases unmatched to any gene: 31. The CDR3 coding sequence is TGTGCTCTTGGGGAACCGTCTTCCTACGACCTTGGATGGGGGGTACGCGGATTGAACACCGATAAACTCATCTTT. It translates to CALGEPSSYDLGWGVRGLNTDKLIF.

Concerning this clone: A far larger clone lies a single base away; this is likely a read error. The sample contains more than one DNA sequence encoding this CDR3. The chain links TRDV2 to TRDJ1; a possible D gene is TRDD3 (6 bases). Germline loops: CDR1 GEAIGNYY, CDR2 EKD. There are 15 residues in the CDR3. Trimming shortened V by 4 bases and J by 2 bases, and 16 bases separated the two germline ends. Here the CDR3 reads CACDLLLGDTDKLIF. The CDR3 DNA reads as TGTGCCTGTGATCTTTTACTGGGAGATACCGATAAACTCATCTTT.

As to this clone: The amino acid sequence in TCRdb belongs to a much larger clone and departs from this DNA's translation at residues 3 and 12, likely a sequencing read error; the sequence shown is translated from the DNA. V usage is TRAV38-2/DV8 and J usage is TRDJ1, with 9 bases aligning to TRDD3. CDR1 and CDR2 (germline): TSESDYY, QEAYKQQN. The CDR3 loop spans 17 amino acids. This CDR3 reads CAHSTPTGGPYIDKLIF. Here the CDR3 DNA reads TGTGCTCATAGTACCCCGACTGGGGGACCTTACATCGATAAACTCATCTTT.

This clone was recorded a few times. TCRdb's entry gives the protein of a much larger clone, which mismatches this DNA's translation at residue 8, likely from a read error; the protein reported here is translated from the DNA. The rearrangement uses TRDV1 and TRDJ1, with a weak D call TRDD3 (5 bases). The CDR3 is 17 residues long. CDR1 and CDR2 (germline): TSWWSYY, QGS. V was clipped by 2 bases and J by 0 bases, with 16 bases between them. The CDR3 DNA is TGTGCTCTTGGGGAAAAGGGCCGGGGACAGTACACCGATAAACTCATCTTT. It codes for CALGEKGRGQYTDKLIF.

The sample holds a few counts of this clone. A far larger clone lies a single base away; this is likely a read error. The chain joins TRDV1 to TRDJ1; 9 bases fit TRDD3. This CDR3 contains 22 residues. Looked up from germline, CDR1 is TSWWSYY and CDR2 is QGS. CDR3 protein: CAPGELFPLLPIAVWGMEKLIF. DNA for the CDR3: TGTGCTCCTGGGGAACTATTCCCCCTACTTCCTATTGCCGTCTGGGGGATGGAAAAACTCATCTTT.

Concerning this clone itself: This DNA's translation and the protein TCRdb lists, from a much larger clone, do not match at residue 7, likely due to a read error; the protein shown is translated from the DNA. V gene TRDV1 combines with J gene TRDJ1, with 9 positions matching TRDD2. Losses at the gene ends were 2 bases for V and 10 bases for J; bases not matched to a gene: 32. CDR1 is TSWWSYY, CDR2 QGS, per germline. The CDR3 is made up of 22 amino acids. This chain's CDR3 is CALGEASFLLVGYSGPTRGLIF. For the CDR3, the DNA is TGTGCTCTTGGGGAAGCTTCCTTCCTACTCGTGGGATACTCGGGGCCCACTAGGGGACTCATCTTT.

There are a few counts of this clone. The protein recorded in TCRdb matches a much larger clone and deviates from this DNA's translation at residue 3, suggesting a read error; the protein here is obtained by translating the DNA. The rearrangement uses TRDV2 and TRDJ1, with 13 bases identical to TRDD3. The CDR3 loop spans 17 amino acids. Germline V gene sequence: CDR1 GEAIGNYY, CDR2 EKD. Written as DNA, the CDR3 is TGTGCCCGTGACACCGTATACTGGGGGATACGCGAGGATAAACTCATCTTT. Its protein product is CARDTVYWGIREDKLIF.

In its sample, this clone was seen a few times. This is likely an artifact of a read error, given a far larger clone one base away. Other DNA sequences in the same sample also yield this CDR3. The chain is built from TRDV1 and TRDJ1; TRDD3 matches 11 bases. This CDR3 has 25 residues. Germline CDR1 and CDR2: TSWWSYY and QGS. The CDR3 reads CALGEPSSYDLGWGIRGLNTDKLIF. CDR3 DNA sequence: TGTGCTCTTGGGGAACCGTCTTCCTACGACCTTGGATGGGGGATACGCGGATTGAACACCGATAAACTTATCTTT.

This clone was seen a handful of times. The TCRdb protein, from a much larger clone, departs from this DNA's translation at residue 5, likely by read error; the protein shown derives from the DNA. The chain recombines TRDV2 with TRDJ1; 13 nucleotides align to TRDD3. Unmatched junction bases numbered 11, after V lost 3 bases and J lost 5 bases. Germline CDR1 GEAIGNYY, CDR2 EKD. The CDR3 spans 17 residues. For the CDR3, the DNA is TGTGCCTGTGACGCCGTATACTGGGGGATACGCGAGGATAAACTCATCTTT. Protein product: CACDAVYWGIREDKLIF.

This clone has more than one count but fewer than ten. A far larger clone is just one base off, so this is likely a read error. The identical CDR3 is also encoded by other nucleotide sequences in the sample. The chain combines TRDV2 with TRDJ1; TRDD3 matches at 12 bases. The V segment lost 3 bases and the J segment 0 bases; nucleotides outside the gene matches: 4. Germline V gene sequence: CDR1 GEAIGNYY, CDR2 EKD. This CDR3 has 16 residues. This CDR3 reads CACDPLGDTHTDKLIF. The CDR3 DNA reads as TGTGCCTGTGACCCACTGGGGGATACACACACCGATAAACTCATCTTT.

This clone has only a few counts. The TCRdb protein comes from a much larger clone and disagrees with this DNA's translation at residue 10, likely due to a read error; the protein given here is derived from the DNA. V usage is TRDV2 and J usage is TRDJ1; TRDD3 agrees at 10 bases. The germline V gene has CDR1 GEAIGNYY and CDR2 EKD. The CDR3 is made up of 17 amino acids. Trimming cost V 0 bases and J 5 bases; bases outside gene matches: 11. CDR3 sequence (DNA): TGTGCCTGTGACACCGTATACTGGGGGATGCGCGAGGATAAACTCATCTTT. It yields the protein CACDTVYWGMREDKLIF.

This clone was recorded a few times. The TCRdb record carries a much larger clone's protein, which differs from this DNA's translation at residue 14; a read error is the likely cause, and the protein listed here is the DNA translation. CDR3 nucleotides: TGTGCTTATAGGAGGGCTCCTCCTACCGTACTGGGGAGTGACACCGATAAACTCATCTTT. Protein sequence: CAYRRAPPTVLGSDTDKLIF. The chain uses TRAV38-2/DV8 and TRDJ1; D is possibly TRDD3 (7 bases). V was trimmed by 2 bases and J by 0 bases, leaving 26 bases between them. The CDR3 is 20 amino acids. Germline V gene lookup returns CDR1 TSESDYY and CDR2 QEAYKQQN.

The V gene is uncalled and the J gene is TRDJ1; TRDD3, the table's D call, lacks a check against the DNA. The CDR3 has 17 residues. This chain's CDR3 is CAIPVPTGDPKTDKLIF. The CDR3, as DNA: TGTGCCATCCCCGTCCCTACTGGGGATCCAAAGACCGATAAACTCATCTTT.

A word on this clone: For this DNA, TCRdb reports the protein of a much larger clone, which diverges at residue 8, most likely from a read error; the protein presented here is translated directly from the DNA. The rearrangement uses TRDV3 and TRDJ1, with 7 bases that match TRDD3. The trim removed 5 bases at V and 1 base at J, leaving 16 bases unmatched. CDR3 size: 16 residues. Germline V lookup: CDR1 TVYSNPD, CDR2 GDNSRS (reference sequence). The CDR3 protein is CARATLGGPSTDKLIF. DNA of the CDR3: TGTGCCCGTGCCACTCTGGGGGGTCCCAGCACCGATAAACTCATCTTT.

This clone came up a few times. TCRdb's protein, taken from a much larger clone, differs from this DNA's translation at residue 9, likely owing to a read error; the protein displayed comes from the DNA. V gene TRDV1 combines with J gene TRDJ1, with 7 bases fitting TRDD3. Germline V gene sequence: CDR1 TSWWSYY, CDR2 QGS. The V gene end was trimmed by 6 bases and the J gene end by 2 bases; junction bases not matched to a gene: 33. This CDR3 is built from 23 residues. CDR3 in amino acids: CALGDGSVLVGYWVGYATDKLIF. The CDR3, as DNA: TGTGCTCTTGGAGATGGATCGGTTCTTGTCGGCTACTGGGTAGGATACGCAACCGATAAACTCATCTTT.

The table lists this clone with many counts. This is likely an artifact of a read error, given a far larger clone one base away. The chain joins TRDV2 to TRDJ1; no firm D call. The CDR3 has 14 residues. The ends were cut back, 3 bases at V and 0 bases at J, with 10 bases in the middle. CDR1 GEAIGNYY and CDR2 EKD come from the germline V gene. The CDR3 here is CACDPLRNTDKLIF. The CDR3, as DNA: TGTGCCTGTGACCCTTTGAGGAACACCGATAAACTCATCTTT.

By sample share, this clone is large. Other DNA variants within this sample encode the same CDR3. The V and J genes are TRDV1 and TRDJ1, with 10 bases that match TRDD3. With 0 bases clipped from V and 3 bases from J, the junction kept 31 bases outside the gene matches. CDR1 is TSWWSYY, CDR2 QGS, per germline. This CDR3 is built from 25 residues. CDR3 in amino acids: CALGELTFFLSLLGDPGRDPDKLIF. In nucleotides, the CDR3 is TGTGCTCTTGGGGAACTCACGTTCTTCCTCAGCCTACTGGGGGATCCGGGTCGGGATCCCGATAAACTCATCTTT.

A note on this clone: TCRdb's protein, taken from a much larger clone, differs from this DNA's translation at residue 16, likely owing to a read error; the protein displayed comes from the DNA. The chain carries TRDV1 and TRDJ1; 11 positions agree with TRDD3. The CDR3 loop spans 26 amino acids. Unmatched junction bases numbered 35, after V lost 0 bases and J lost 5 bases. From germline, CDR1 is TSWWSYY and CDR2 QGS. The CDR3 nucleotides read TGTGCTCTTGGGGAACTAGCTCTTCCTGACTACCGACCCTTACACCCACTGGGGGATAAAAGGGATAAACTCATCTTT. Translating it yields CALGELALPDYRPLHPLGDKRDKLIF.

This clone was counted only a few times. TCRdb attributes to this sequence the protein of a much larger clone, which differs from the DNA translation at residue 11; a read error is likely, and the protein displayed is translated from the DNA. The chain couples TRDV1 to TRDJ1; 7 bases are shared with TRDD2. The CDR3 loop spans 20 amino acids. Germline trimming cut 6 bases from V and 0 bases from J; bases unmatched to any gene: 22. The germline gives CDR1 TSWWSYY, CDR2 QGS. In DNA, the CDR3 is TGTGCTCTTGGCGGCCTTCCTCCTTGGTACCGGGGGTTCTACACCGATAAACTCATCTTT. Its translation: CALGGLPPWYRGFYTDKLIF.

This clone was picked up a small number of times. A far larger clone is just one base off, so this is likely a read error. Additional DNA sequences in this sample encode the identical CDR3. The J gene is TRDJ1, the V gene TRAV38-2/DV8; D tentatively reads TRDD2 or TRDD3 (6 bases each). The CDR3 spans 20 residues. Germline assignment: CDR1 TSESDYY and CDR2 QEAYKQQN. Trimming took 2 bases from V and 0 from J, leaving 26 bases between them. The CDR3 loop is CAYRRAPPTVLGSNTDKLIF. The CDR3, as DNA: TGTGCTTATAGGAGGGCTCCTCCTACCGTACTGGGAAGTAACACCGATAAACTCATCTTT.

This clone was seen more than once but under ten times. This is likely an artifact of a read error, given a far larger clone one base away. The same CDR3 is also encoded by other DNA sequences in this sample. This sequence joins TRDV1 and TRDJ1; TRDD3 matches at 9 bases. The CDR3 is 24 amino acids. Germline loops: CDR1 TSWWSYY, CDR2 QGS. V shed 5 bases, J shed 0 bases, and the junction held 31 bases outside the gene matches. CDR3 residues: CALGNEAVWGIILYWGTYTDKLIF. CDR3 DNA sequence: TGTGCTCTTGGGAACGAGGCCGTCTGGGGTATTATCCTATACTGGGGGACGTACACCGATAAACTCATCTTT.

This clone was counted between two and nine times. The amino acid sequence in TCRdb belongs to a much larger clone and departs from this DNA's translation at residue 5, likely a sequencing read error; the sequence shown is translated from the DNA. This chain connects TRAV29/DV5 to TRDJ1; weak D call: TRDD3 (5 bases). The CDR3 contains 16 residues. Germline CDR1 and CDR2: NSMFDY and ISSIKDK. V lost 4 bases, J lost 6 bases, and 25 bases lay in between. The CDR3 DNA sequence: TGTGCAGCAGTGAGGAAGGTGGGGACGAAGGGTAATAAACTCATCTTT. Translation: CAAVRKVGTKGNKLIF.

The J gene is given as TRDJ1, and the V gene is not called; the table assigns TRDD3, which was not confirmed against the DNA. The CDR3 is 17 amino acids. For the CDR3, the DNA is TGTGCCTCCCCCGTCCCTACTGGGGATCCAAAGACCGATAAACTCATCTTT. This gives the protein CASPVPTGDPKTDKLIF.

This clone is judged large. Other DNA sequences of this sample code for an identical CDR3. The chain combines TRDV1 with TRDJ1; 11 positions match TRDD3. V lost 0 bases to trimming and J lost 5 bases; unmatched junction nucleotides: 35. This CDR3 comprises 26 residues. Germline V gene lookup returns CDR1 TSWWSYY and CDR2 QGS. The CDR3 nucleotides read TGTGCTCTTGGGGAACTAGCTCTTCCTGACTACCGACCCTTACACCTACTGGGGGATAAAAGGGATAAACTCATCTTT. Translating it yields CALGELALPDYRPLHLLGDKRDKLIF.

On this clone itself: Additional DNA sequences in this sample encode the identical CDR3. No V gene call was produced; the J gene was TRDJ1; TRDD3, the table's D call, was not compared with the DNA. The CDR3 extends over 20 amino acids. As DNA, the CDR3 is TGTGCTCTTGGGGGAGGGGTGGGGGAGGGATTCCCCTCTTACACCGATAAACTCATCTTT. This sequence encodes CALGGGVGEGFPSYTDKLIF.

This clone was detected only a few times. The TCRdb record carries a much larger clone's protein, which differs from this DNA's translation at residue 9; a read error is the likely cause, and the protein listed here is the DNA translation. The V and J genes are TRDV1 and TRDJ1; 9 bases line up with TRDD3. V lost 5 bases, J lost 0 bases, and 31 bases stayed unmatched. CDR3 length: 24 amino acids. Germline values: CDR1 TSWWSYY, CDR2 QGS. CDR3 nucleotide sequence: TGTGCTCTTGGGAACGAGGCCGTCCGGGGTATTATCCTATACTGGGGGACTTACACCGATAAACTCATCTTT. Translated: CALGNEAVRGIILYWGTYTDKLIF.

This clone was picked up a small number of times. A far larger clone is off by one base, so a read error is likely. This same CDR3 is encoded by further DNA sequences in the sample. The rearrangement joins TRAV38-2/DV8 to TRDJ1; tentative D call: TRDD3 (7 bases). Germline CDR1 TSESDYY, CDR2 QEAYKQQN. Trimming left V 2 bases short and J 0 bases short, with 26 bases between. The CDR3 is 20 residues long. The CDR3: CAYRRAPPTVLGSNTDKLIF. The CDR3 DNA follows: TGTGCTTATAGGAGGGCTCCTCCTACTGTACTGGGGAGTAACACCGATAAACTCATCTTT.

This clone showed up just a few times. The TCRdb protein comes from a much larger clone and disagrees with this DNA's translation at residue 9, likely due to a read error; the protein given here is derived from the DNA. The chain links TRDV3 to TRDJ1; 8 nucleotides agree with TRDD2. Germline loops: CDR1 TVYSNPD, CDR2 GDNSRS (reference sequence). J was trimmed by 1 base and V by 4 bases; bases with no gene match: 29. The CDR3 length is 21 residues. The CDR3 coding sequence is TGTGCCTCCCAGGGGGCCTTCCTATGGCTGGGGTCCTATTCAACCACCGATAAACTCATCTTT. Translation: CASQGAFLWLGSYSTTDKLIF. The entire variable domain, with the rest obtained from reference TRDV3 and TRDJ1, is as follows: CDKVTQSSPDQTVASGSEVVLLCTYDTVYSNPDLFWYRIRPDYSFQFVFYGDNSRSEGADFTQGRFSVKHILTQKAFHLVISPVRTEDSATYYCASQGAFLWLGSYSTTDKLIFGKGTRVTVEP.